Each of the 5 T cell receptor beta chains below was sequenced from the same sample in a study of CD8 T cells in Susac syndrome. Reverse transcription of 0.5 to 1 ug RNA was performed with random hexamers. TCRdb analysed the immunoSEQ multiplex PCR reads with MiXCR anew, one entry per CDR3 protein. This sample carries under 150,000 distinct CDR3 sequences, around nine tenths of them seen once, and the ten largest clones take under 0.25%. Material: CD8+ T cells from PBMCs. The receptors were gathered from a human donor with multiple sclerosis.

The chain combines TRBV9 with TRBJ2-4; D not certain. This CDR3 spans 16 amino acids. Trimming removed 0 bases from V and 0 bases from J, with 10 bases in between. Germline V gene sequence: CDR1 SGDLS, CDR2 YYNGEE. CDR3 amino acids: CASSVGVPLAKNIQYF. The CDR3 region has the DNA TGTGCCAGCAGCGTAGGAGTGCCATTAGCCAAAAACATTCAGTACTTC.

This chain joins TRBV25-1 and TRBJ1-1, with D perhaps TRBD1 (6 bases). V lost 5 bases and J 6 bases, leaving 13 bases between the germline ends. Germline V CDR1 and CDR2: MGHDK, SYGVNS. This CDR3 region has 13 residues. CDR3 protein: CASSLGQGPEAFF. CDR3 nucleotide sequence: TGTGCCAGCAGTCTAGGGCAGGGGCCTGAAGCTTTCTTT.

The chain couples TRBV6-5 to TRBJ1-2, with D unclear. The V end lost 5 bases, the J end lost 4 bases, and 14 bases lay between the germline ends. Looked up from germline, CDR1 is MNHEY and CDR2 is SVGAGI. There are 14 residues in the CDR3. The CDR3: CASSPRVGSYGYTF. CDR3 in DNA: TGTGCCAGCAGTCCCCGCGTGGGAAGCTATGGCTACACCTTC.

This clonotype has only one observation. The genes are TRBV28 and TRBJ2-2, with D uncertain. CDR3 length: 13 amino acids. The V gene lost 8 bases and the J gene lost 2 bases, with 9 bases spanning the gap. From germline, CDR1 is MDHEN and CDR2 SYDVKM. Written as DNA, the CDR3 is TGTGCCAGCTATGGCACCAACACCGGGGAGCTGTTTTTT. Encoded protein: CASYGTNTGELFF.

The CDR3 region is CASSLPRGLGEQFF. The CDR3, as DNA: TGTGCCAGCAGTTTACCCAGGGGGCTGGGTGAGCAGTTCTTC. The chain uses TRBV12-3 or TRBV12-4 and TRBJ2-1; 8 nucleotides agree with TRBD1. The CDR3 is 14 residues long. The V gene end was trimmed by 2 bases and the J gene end by 9 bases; junction bases not matched to a gene: 6.